These 10 T cell receptor beta chains were sequenced from one sample in a study of human T cells and chemical hapten exposure. Time point: patch test 2, 6 weeks after DPC sensitization. The treatment is: therapeutic diphenylcyclopropenone sensitization with weekly scalp DPC. Via MiXCR, TCRdb re-called the RACE reads, giving one row per CDR3 protein. This table holds tens of thousands of distinct CDR3 sequences, approximately 10% found once. Here the sequenced sample was whole blood, taken in connection with sensitization to the hapten diphenylcyclopropenone (DPC). The receptors stem from a man aged 40-49 years with alopecia areata. Some clones in this sample may be carry-over from other donors' samples.

This clonotype was detected a few times. The chain is built from TRBV12-3 or TRBV12-4 and TRBJ2-4; the D call may be TRBD1 or TRBD2 (6 bases each). The V end was cut by 5 bases, the J end by 4 bases, with 18 bases between. This CDR3 comprises 16 residues. CDR3: CASSPQTGGGKNIQYF. CDR3 bases: TGTGCCAGCAGTCCCCAGACTGGAGGGGGAAAAAACATTCAGTACTTC.

The chain joins TRBV6-5 to TRBJ2-3, with D possibly matching TRBD2 (6 bases). Germline V CDR1 and CDR2: MNHEY, SVGAGI. V was shortened by 0 bases and J by 2 bases, with 18 bases between the two germline ends. The CDR3 covers 18 residues. In DNA form, the CDR3 reads TGTGCCAGCAGTTACTCCCGCGGGTGGCGCGGGGACACAGATACGCAGTATTTT. Translated: CASSYSRGWRGDTDTQYF.

This clonotype was counted between two and nine times. The chain is built from TRBV7-2 and TRBJ1-2, with D possibly matching TRBD1 (5 bases). V shed 8 bases and J shed 3 bases, with 13 bases lying between them. Germline CDR1 SGHTA, CDR2 FQGNSA. The CDR3 covers 13 residues. In DNA, the CDR3 is TGTGCCAGCGGCAGGGCGAGAGACTATGGCTACACCTTC. It yields the protein CASGRARDYGYTF.

This clonotype occurred a few times. The DNA of the CDR3 is TGCGCCAGCGGTACGGGACAGGGGGACAACAATGAGCAGTTCTTC. It codes for CASGTGQGDNNEQFF. This chain joins TRBV5-1 and TRBJ2-1, with 11 positions matching TRBD1. Germline CDR1 reads SGHRS; CDR2 reads YFSETQ. The CDR3 totals 15 residues. The trim removed 7 bases at V and 5 bases at J, leaving 8 bases unmatched.

The chain uses TRBV3-1 and TRBJ2-5; 11 positions agree with TRBD2. The length of the CDR3 is 14 residues. Germline V gene lookup returns CDR1 LGHDT and CDR2 YNNKEL (reference sequence). The V and J ends lost 4 bases and 5 bases, in that order; junction bases with no gene match: 3. The CDR3 DNA reads as TGTGCCAGCAGCCTGAGGACTAGCGGGGAGACCCAGTACTTC. It yields the protein CASSLRTSGETQYF.

The rearrangement joins TRBV15 to TRBJ2-1, with 7 bases matching TRBD2. The CDR3 has 16 amino acids. Trimming took 6 bases from V and 6 from J; bases not matched to a gene: 14. CDR1 LNHNV and CDR2 YYDKDF come from the germline V gene (reference sequence). CDR3 DNA: TGTGCCACCAGAGCAGAGATGCGGGGGACTGGCAATGAGCAGTTCTTC. This codes for CATRAEMRGTGNEQFF. Full variable domain (outside the CDR3, taken from reference TRBV15 and TRBJ2-1): DAMVIQNPRYQVTQFGKPVTLSCSQTLNHNVMYWYQQKSSQAPKLLFHYYDKDFNNEADTPDNFQSRRPNTSFCFLDIRSPGLGDTAMYLCATRAEMRGTGNEQFFGPGTRLTVL.

The table lists this clonotype with a few counts. The chain employs TRBV29-1 and TRBJ2-7, with D possibly being TRBD1 (6 bases). CDR1 and CDR2 (germline): SQVTM, ANQGSEA. Trimming removed 6 bases from V and 3 bases from J, with 12 bases in between. The CDR3 sequence is 12 residues long. The CDR3 nucleotides are TGCAGCGTGATGACAGGTGGCTACGAGCAGTACTTC. This translates into CSVMTGGYEQYF.

This clonotype has more than one count but fewer than ten. The chain couples TRBV2 to TRBJ2-1; 14 positions agree with TRBD2. Looked up from germline, CDR1 is SNHLY and CDR2 is FYNNEI. Losses at the gene ends were 1 base for V and 5 bases for J; bases not matched to a gene: 4. This CDR3 is built from 17 residues. The CDR3 DNA reads TGTGCCAGCAGTGAAGGAAAGGGACTAGCGGGAGACAATGAGCAGTTCTTC. Translating gives CASSEGKGLAGDNEQFF.

The sample holds many counts of this clonotype. The rearrangement uses TRBV28 and TRBJ1-4; the D gene is possibly TRBD1 (5 bases). Trimming stripped 2 bases from V and 7 bases from J, with 11 bases between. The germline V gene encodes CDR1 MDHEN and CDR2 SYDVKM. The CDR3 is made up of 14 amino acids. The CDR3 sequence: CASSLGGLAEKLFF. The DNA for the CDR3 is TGTGCCAGCAGTTTAGGGGGACTGGCTGAAAAACTGTTTTTT.

The CDR3 nucleotides are TGTGCCAGCAGCCCCCGGCCCGGAGGCTTACAAGAGACCCAGTACTTC. It is translated as CASSPRPGGLQETQYF. The chain has TRBV7-8 and TRBJ2-5, with D possibly being TRBD2 (5 bases). This CDR3 contains 16 residues. Trimming left V 5 bases short and J 2 bases short, with 18 bases between. The germline V gene encodes CDR1 SGHVS and CDR2 FQNEAQ.